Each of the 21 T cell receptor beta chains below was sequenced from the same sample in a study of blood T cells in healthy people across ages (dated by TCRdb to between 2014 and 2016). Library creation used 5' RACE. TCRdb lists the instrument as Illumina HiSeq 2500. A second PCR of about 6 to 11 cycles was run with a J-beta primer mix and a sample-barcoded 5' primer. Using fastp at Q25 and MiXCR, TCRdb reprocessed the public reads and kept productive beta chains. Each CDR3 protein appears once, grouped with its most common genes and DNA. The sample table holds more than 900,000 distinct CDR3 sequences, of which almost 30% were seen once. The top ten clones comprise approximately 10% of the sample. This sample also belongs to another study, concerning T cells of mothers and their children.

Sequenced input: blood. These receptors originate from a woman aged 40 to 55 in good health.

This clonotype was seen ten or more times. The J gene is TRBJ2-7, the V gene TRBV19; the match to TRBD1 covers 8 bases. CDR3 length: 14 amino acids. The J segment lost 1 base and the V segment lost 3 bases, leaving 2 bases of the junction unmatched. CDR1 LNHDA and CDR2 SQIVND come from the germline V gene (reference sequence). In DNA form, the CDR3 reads TGTGCCAGTAGTATCGGGACAGGATCCTACGAGCAGTACTTC. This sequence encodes CASSIGTGSYEQYF.

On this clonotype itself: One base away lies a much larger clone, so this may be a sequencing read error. CDR3 sequence: CASSERAVGNEQYF. CDR3 DNA: TGTGCCAGCAGTGAGCGGGCCGTCGGGAATGAGCAGTACTTC. The chain carries TRBV6-4 and TRBJ2-4, with D perhaps TRBD2 (5 bases). The CDR3 contains 14 residues. Trimming shortened V by 3 bases and J by 13 bases, and 19 bases separated the two germline ends. The germline gives CDR1 MRHNA, CDR2 SNTAGT.

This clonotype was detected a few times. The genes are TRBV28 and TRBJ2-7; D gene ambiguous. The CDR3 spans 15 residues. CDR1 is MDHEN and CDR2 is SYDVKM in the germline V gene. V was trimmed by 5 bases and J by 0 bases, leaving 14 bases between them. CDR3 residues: CASSPRFSISYEQYF. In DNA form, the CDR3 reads TGTGCCAGCAGTCCAAGGTTCTCAATCTCCTACGAGCAGTACTTC.

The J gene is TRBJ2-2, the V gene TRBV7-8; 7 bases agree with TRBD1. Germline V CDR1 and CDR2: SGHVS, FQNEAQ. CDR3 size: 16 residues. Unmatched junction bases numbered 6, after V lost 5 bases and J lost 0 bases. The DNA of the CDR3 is TGTGCCAGCAGCCCACACAGGGGCGCGAACACCGGGGAGCTGTTTTTT. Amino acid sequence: CASSPHRGANTGELFF.

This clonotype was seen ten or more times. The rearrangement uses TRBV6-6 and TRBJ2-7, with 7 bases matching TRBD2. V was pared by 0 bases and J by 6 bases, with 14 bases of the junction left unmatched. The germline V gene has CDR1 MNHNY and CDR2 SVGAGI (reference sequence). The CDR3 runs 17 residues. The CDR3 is CASSYSRSAGREGEQYF. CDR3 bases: TGTGCCAGCAGTTACTCGAGATCGGCCGGCAGGGAGGGCGAGCAGTACTTC.

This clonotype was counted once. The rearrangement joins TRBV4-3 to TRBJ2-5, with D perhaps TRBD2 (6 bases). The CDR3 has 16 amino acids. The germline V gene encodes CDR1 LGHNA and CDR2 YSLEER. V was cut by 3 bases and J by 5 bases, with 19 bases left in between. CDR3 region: CASSHFLGREDETQYF. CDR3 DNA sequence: TGCGCCAGCAGCCACTTCCTCGGAAGGGAGGACGAGACCCAGTACTTC.

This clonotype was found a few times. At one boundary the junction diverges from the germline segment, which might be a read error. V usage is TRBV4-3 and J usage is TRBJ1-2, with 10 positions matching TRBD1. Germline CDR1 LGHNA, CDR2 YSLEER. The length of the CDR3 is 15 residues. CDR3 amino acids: CASRQGQGGNYGYTF. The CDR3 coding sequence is TGCGCCAGCAGGCAAGGACAGGGGGGTAACTATGGCTACACCTTC.

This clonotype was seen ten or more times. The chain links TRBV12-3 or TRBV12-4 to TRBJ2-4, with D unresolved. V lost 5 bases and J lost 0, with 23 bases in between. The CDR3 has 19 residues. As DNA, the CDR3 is TGTGCCAGCAGTCCCATGGGTCCAGAAACGGTCCTAGCCAAAAACATTCAGTACTTC. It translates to CASSPMGPETVLAKNIQYF.

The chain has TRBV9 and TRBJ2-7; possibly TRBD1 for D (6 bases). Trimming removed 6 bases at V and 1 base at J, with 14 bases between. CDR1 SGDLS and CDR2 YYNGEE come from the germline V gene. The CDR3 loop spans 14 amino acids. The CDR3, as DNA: TGTGCCAGCAATTCCGGGACATCTTCCTACGAGCAGTACTTC. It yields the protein CASNSGTSSYEQYF.

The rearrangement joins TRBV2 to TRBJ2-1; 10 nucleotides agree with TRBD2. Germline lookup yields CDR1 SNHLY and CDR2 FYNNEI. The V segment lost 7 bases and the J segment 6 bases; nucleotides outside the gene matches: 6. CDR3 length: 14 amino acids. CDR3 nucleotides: TGTGCCAGCACCTCTAGCGGGGGCCTCAATGAGCAGTTCTTC. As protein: CASTSSGGLNEQFF.

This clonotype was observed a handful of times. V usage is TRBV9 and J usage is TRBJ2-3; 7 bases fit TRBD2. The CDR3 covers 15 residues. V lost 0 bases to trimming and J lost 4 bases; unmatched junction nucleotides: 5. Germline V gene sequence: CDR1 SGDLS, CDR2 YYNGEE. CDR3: CASSVAAGESDTQYF. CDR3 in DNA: TGTGCCAGCAGCGTAGCGGCGGGGGAGTCAGATACGCAGTATTTT.

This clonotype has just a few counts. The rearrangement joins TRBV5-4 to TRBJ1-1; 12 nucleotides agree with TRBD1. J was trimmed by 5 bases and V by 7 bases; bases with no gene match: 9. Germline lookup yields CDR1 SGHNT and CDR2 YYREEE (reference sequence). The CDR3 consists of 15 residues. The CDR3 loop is CASHKGTGGHTEAFF. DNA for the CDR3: TGTGCCAGCCATAAAGGGACAGGGGGCCATACTGAAGCTTTCTTT. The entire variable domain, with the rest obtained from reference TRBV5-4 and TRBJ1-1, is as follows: ETGVTQSPTHLIKTRGQQVTLRCSSQSGHNTVSWYQQALGQGPQFIFQYYREEENGRGNFPPRFSGLQFPNYSSELNVNALELDDSALYLCASHKGTGGHTEAFFGQGTRLTVV.

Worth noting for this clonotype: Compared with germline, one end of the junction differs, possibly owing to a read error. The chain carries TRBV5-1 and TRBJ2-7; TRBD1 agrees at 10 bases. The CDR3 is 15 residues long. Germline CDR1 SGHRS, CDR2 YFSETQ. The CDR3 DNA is TGTGCCAGCAGTCCAACCGGGACAGGGGTTTACGAGCAGTACTTC. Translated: CASSPTGTGVYEQYF.

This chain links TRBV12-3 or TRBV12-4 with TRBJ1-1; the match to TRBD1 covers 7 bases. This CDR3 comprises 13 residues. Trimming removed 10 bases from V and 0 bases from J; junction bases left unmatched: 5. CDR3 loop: CATSGTVNTEAFF. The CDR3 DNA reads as TGTGCCACCTCGGGGACAGTGAACACTGAAGCTTTCTTT.

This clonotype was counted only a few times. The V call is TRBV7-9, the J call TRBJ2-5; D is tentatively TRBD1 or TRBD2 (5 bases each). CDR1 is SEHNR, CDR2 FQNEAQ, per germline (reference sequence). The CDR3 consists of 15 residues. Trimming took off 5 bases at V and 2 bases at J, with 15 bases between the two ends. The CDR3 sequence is CASSTTQEVQETQYF. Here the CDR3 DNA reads TGTGCCAGCAGCACGACACAGGAGGTTCAAGAGACCCAGTACTTC.

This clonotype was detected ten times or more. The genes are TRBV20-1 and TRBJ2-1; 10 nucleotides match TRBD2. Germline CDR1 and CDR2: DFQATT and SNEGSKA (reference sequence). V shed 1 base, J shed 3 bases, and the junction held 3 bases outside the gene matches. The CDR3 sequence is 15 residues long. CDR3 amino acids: CSARVVAGGYNEQFF. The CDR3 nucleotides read TGCAGTGCTAGAGTAGTAGCGGGGGGCTACAATGAGCAGTTCTTC.

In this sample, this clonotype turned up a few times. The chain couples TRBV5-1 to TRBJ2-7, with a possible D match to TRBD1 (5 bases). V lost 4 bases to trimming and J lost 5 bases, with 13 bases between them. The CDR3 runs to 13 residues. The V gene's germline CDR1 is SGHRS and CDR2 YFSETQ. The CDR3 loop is CASSTGWPDEQYF. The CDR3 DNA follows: TGCGCCAGCAGCACAGGATGGCCCGACGAGCAGTACTTC.

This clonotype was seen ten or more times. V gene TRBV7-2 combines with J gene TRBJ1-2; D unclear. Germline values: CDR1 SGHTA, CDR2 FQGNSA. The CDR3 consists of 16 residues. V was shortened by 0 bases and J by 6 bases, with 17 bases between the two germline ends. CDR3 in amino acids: CASSLAPAGIMNGYTF. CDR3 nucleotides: TGTGCCAGCAGCTTAGCGCCGGCAGGTATAATGAATGGCTACACCTTC.

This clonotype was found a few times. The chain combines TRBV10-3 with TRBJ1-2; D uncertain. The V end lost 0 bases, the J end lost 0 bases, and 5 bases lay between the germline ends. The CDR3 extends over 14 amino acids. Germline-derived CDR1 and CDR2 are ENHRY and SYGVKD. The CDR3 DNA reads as TGTGCCATCAGTGAGTCGAAATCTAACTATGGCTACACCTTC. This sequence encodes CAISESKSNYGYTF.

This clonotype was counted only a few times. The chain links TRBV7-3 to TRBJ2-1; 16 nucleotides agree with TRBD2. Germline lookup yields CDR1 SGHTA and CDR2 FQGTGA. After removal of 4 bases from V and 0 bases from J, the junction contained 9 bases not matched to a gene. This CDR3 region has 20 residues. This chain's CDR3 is CASSWEGLAGGPSSYNEQFF. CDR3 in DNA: TGTGCCAGCAGCTGGGAGGGACTAGCGGGGGGGCCGAGCTCCTACAATGAGCAGTTCTTC.

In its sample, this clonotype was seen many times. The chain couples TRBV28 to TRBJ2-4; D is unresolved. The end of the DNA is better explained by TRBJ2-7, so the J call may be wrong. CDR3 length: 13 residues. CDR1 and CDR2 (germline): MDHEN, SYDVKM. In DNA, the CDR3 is TGTGCCAGCAGGCGGCATGGGTTGTACGAGCAGTACTTC. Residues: CASRRHGLYEQYF.